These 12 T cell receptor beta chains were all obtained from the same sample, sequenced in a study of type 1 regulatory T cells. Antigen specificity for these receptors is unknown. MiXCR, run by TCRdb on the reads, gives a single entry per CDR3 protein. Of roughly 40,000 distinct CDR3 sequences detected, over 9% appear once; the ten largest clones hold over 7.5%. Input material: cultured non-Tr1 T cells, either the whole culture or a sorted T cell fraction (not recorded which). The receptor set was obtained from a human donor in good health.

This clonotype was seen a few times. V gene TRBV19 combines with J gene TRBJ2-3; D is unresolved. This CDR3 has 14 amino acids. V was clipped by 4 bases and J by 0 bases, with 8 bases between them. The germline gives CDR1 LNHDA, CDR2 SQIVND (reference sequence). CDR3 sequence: CASSRYESTDTQYF. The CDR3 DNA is TGTGCCAGTAGTAGATACGAGAGCACAGATACGCAGTATTTT.

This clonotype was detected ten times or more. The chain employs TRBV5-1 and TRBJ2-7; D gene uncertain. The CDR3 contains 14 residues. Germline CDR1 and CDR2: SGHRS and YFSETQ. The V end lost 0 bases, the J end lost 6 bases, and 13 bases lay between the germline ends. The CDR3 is CASSLEARSLEQYF. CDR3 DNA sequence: TGCGCCAGCAGCTTGGAGGCCAGGTCTCTCGAGCAGTACTTC.

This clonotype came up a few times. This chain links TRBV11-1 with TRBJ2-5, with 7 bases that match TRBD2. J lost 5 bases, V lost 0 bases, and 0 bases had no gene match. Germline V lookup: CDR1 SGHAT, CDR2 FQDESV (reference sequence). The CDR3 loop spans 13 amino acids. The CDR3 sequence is CASSLAREETQYF. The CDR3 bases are TGTGCCAGCAGCTTAGCGCGGGAGGAGACCCAGTACTTC.

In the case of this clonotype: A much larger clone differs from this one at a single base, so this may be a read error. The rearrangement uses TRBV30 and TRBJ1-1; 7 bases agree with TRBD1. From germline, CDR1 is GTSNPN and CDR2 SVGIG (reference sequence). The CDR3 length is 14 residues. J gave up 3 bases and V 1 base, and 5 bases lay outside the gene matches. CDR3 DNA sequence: TGTGCCTGGAGTGGGGACAGCGCGGACACTGAAGCTTTCTTT. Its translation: CAWSGDSADTEAFF.

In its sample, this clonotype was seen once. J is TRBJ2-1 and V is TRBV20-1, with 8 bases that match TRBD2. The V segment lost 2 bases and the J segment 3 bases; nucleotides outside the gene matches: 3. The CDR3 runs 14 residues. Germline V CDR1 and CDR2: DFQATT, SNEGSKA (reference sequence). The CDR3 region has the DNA TGCAGTGCTAGAAAACTAGCGGTCTACAATGAGCAGTTCTTC. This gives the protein CSARKLAVYNEQFF.

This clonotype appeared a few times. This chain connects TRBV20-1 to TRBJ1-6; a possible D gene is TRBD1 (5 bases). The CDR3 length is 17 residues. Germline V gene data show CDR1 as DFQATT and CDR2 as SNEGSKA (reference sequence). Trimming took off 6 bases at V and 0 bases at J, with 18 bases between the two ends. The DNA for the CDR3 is TGCAGTGCGGACCGTGGCAGGGAGAGCTCCTATAATTCACCCCTCCACTTT. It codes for CSADRGRESSYNSPLHF.

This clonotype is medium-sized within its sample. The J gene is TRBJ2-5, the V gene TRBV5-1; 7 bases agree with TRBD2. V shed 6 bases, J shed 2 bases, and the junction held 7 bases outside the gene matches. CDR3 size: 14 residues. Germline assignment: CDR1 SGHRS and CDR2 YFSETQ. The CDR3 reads CASKQSSGQETQYF. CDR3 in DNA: TGCGCCAGCAAACAATCTAGCGGACAAGAGACCCAGTACTTC.

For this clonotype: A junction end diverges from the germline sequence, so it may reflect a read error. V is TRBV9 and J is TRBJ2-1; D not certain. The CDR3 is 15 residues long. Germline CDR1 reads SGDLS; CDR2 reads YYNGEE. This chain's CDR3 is CASSPRRVLYNGQFF. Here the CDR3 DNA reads TGTGCCAGCAGCCCCCGACGGGTGTTGTACAATGGGCAGTTCTTC.

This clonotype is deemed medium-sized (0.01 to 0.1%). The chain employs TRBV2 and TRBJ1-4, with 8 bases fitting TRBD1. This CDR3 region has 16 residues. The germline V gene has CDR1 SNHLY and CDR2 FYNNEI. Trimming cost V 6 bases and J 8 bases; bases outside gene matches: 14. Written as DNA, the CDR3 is TGTGCCAGCAGCTCCGGGACAGGCCCATCGCAGGAAAAACTGTTTTTT. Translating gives CASSSGTGPSQEKLFF.

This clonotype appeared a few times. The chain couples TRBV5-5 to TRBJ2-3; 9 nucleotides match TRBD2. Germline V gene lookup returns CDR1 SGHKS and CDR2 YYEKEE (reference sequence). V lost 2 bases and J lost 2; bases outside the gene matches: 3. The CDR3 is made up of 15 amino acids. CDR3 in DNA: TGTGCCAGCAGCTTCAGACTAGCGGCCACAGATACGCAGTATTTT. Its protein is CASSFRLAATDTQYF.

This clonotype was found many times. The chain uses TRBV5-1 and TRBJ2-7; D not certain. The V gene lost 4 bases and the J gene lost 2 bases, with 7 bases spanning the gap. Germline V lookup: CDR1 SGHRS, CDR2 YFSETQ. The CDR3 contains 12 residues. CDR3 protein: CASSLPAYEQYF. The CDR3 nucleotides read TGCGCCAGCAGCCTCCCCGCCTACGAGCAGTACTTC.

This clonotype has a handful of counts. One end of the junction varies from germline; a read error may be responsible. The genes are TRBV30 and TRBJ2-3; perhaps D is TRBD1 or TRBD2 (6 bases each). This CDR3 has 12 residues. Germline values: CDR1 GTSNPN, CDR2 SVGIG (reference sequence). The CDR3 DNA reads TGTGCCAGAAGGGGGGACACAGATACGCAGTACTTT. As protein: CARRGDTDTQYF.